The TCR beta chain under discussion was sequenced for a study of blood T cell repertoires in COVID-19. Germline V gene data show CDR1 as MNHEY and CDR2 as SVGEGT. V was cut by 2 bases and J by 10 bases, with 14 bases left in between. The CDR3 runs 13 residues. Authors' data handling: Amplification of reference gene primers provided the estimated nucleated cell counts. Clones were read by immunoSEQ multiplex PCR, and TCRdb kept only the in-frame ones, dropping some. D and trimming come from the DNA, and the V and J calls and clone size come from that table. The sample includes 200,000 to 250,000 clones, 84% seen only once; the top ten take 5.5% to 7.5%.

The rearrangement links TRBV6-2 or TRBV6-3 to TRBJ1-2, with D possibly matching TRBD1 (5 bases). Sequenced input: PBMCs or T cells enriched from blood (not recorded which). The source is a woman between 40 and 55 years old who had recovered from COVID-19. The CDR3: CASSYGTGVFYTF. The CDR3 DNA sequence: TGTGCCAGCAGTTACGGCACGGGGGTATTCTACACCTTC.